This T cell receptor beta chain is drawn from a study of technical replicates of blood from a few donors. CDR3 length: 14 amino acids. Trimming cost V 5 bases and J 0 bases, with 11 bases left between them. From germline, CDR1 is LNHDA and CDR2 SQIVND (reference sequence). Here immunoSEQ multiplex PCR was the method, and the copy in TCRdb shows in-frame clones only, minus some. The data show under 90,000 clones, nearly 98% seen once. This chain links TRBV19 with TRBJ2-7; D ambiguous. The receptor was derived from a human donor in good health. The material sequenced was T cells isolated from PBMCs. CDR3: CASSSQASSYEQYF. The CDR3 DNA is TGTGCCAGTAGTTCCCAGGCAAGCTCCTACGAGCAGTACTTC.